Given below is one T cell receptor beta chain in context. This clonotype was counted many times. Its antigen remains unidentified. Within one base of it there is no much larger clone, and no base qualities were kept. For this chain, trimming is 2 bases at the V end and 7 bases at the J end, and the number of junction bases without a gene match is 2. For CDR1 and CDR2, the germline V gene lists MNHEY and SVGAGI. The CDR3 covers 13 residues, taking in both the cysteine and the phenylalanine. The entry retains the CDR3 DNA only, 39 bases that are in frame from base 1. Unsorted PBMC libraries were generated from 2 million PBMCs stored in RNAlater at -80 °C until RNA extraction. Peripheral blood was subjected to Ficoll-Hypaque density gradient centrifugation to isolate PBMCs, which were then cryopreserved in liquid nitrogen. The sample is drawn from a study of neurological immune-mediated disorders (dated by TCRdb to between 2017 and 2020). In terms of the full investigation: Using UMI-based sequencing, the study compared peripheral blood TCR-beta repertoires from patients with HTLV-I-associated myelopathy (HAM/TSP), patients with multiple sclerosis, and healthy controls. The cohort included some 70 subjects: roughly 14 with HAM/TSP, around 34 with multiple sclerosis, and approximately 20 healthy controls. Alongside PBMC samples, the set of some 100 TCR-beta libraries contained longitudinal samples, technical triplicates, and paired CD4+ and CD8+ T-cell subsets that had been sorted. General conclusions and limits of the study: TCR clonal expansion was greatest in HAM/TSP patients and smallest in MS patients, who ranked below even healthy controls. Across subjects, expanded clones never shared an identical CDR3 amino acid sequence, which suggests that the TCR-beta repertoires in every group were private.

To synthesize cDNA, template-switch 5'RACE was performed with a primer carrying a 10-nucleotide random unique molecular identifier so that each TCR transcript was tagged. Each sequencing run produced over 160 million TCR-beta sequences covering 15-18 subjects. Total RNA was extracted with the RNeasy kit. Using the KAPA Real-time Library Amplification kit, TCR-beta VDJ regions were amplified with primers for the TCR constant region and the 5'RACE anchor. Sample indexes and Illumina adaptors were added in a first PCR, and a second PCR then increased library yield. After Ampure bead purification, the TCR product of roughly 650 bp was size-selected on a 2% E-gel SizeSelection system. Before pooling, libraries had their quality checked on a Bioanalyzer, their concentration measured with Qubit, and their quantity determined with the Kapa Library Quantification kit. Paired-end 2 x 150 bp sequencing of the libraries was performed on an Illumina HiSeq 2500. To increase sequence diversity, about 23-30% phiX was spiked into each library pool. Per the original workflow: The quality-filtered reads were processed with the UMI-based MiGEC pipeline, whose error correction step removed more than 85% of the raw TCR sequences. IMGT germline references were used for alignment of VDJ genes, and clonotypes were defined by a unique CDR3 amino acid sequence together with V-J genes. Clonal expansion, Shannon diversity and CDR3 relatedness were evaluated with VDJtools (CalcPairwiseDistances, ClusterSamples), while phylogenetic trees were built in CLCbio workbench. A clone was classed as expanded if it had 8 or more unique UMIs, a cutoff based on coefficient-of-variation modelling across technical triplicates. The public reads were run again by TCRdb, first through fastp at Q25 and then through MiXCR, and only productive beta chains were kept. Merged by CDR3 protein, the rows form single entries marked with the most common genes and DNA. The V and J calls shown here were made by TCRdb, not taken from the authors' results. This sample has 20,000 to 25,000 distinct CDR3 sequences in its table, and approximately 13% of those were observed once. Together, the top ten hold around 13% of the sample.

The sample consisted of PBMCs. Here the chain combines TRBV6-5 and TRBJ2-1, with 7 central nucleotides matching TRBD2. The sequence was collected from an older woman with HTLV-1-associated myelopathy (HAM/TSP). The nucleotide sequence is TGTGCCAGCAGTTACGGGGGGGAAAATGAGCAGTTCTTC. Its coded protein is CASSYGGENEQFF.